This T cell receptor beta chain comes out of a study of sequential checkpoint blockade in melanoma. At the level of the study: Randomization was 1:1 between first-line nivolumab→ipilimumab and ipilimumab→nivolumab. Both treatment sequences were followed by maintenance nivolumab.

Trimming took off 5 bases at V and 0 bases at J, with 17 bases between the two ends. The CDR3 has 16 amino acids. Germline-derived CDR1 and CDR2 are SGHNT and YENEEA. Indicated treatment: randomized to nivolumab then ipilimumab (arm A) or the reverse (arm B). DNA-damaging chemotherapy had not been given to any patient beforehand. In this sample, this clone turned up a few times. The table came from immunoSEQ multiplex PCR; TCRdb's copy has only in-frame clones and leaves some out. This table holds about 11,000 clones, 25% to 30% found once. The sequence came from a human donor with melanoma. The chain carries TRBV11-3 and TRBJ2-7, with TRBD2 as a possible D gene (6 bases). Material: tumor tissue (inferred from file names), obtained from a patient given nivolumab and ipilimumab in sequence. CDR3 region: CASSPGSRTASYEQYF. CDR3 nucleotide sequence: TGTGCCAGCAGCCCCGGGAGTCGGACGGCCTCCTACGAGCAGTACTTC.